One sample yielded the 8 T cell receptor beta chains listed below, sequenced in a study of blood T cell repertoires in COVID-19. Clones were sequenced by immunoSEQ multiplex PCR, and TCRdb holds only the in-frame ones, with some missing. The table has about 170,000 clones, 80% to 90% seen once. Sequencing was performed on peripheral blood. These receptors were obtained from a man aged 18 to 30 with active or convalescent COVID-19.

The sample holds a few counts of this clone. The chain combines TRBV28 with TRBJ2-2; D might be TRBD2 (6 bases). The germline V gene has CDR1 MDHEN and CDR2 SYDVKM. V lost 4 bases and J 5 bases, leaving 17 bases between the germline ends. CDR3 length: 16 residues. This CDR3 is CASSSETSRGTGELFF. CDR3 coding DNA: TGTGCCAGCAGTTCCGAGACTAGTAGAGGGACCGGGGAGCTGTTTTTT. The variable domain in full, completed from reference TRBV28 and TRBJ2-2, reads DVKVTQSSRYLVKRTGEKVFLECVQDMDHENMFWYRQDPGLGLRLIYFSYDVKMKEKGDIPEGYSVSREKKERFSLILESASTNQTSMYLCASSSETSRGTGELFFGEGSRLTVL.

V and J are TRBV5-1 and TRBJ1-1; 7 nucleotides align to TRBD1. The CDR3 sequence is 16 residues long. Looked up from germline, CDR1 is SGHRS and CDR2 is YFSETQ. After removal of 3 bases from V and 0 bases from J, the junction contained 8 bases not matched to a gene. The CDR3 is CASSSGNRGLNTEAFF. The CDR3 DNA follows: TGCGCCAGCAGCTCGGGGAACAGGGGCTTGAACACTGAAGCTTTCTTT.

DNA of the CDR3: TGTGCCAGCAGCCTTCAGGGAGGGGATGGCTACACCTTC. Encoded protein: CASSLQGGDGYTF. The V and J genes are TRBV27 and TRBJ1-2, with D possibly matching TRBD1 (5 bases). V was clipped by 6 bases and J by 6 bases, with 14 bases between them. Germline CDR1 and CDR2: MNHEY and SMNVEV (reference sequence). The CDR3 runs to 13 residues.

This chain links TRBV19 with TRBJ2-7; D is possibly TRBD1 (6 bases). Per the germline V gene, CDR1 is LNHDA and CDR2 is SQIVND (reference sequence). V gave up 6 bases and J gave up 1 base, with 10 bases separating them. The CDR3 extends over 13 amino acids. The CDR3 bases are TGTGCCAGTAGCTTACAGGGATCCTACGAGCAGTACTTC. It encodes CASSLQGSYEQYF.

The rearrangement uses TRBV4-3 and TRBJ2-6; D is possibly TRBD2 (5 bases). This CDR3 region has 22 residues. The germline gives CDR1 LGHNA, CDR2 YSLEER. V lost 0 bases to trimming and J lost 0 bases, with 24 bases between them. DNA for the CDR3: TGCGCCAGCAGCCAAGATTCTATCGACCCTGGGAGCCGAACCTCTGGGGCCAACGTCCTGACTTTC. Translated, it gives CASSQDSIDPGSRTSGANVLTF.

The chain carries TRBV29-1 and TRBJ2-2; D possibly corresponds to TRBD1 (5 bases). Germline loops: CDR1 SQVTM, CDR2 ANQGSEA. Trimming took 0 bases from V and 2 from J, leaving 19 bases between them. This CDR3 region has 18 residues. CDR3 region: CSVEEFGSGRVNTGELFF. The CDR3 DNA sequence: TGCAGCGTTGAAGAGTTCGGATCTGGCAGGGTCAACACCGGGGAGCTGTTTTTT.

The chain is built from TRBV18 and TRBJ2-2; 10 bases map to TRBD1. The J segment lost 7 bases and the V segment lost 5 bases, leaving 7 bases of the junction unmatched. The CDR3 covers 15 residues. Germline V gene data show CDR1 as KGHSH and CDR2 as LQKENI. The CDR3 DNA is TGTGCCAGCTCAACCGGGACAGGGGCCGTCGGGGAGCTGTTTTTT. Its translation: CASSTGTGAVGELFF.

This clone occurred once. The chain recombines TRBV11-2 with TRBJ2-2; TRBD1 aligns across 8 bases. The CDR3 totals 17 residues. The trim removed 5 bases at V and 4 bases at J, leaving 12 bases unmatched. Germline V gene sequence: CDR1 SGHAT, CDR2 FQNNGV. In DNA, the CDR3 is TGTGCCAGCAGCCGACAGGGGTTCGGTATGTTCACCGGGGAGCTGTTTTTT. The encoded protein is CASSRQGFGMFTGELFF.